The sequence of this TCR beta chain was determined in a study of early stage breast cancer tumors. Study outcomes and limitations: Commonly generated sequences made up most enriched TCRB sequences shared between patients.

Trimming stripped 0 bases from V and 0 bases from J, with 9 bases between. Germline lookup yields CDR1 GTSNPN and CDR2 SVGIG (reference sequence). CDR3 size: 16 residues. TCRdb keeps only in-frame clones here, not all; method: immunoSEQ multiplex PCR. This sample yields about 51,000 clones, of which about three quarters are seen a single time; around 3.4% belongs to the top ten. Concerning this clone itself: Its specificity is unknown.

The chain couples TRBV30 to TRBJ2-6, with D unclear. The TCR sequence derives from a person aged 40-50 years with breast cancer. Sequenced sample: blood. The CDR3: CAWSVTRGSGANVLTF. The CDR3 nucleotides are TGTGCCTGGAGTGTAACGCGAGGCTCTGGGGCCAACGTCCTGACTTTC.